The clone carrying this T cell receptor beta chain has just a few counts. Using its own MiXCR run on the RT-PCR reads, TCRdb lists one record per CDR3 protein. In the table there are 160,000 or so distinct CDR3 sequences, approximately 11% of which are singletons. The CDR3 is 12 residues long. Trimming took off 0 bases at V and 6 bases at J, with 7 bases between the two ends. Germline V gene data show CDR1 as SGDLS and CDR2 as YYNGEE. The sample is drawn from a study of response to subunit inactivated influenza vaccine. The receptor was isolated from a man in his forties or fifties who received an inactivated influenza vaccine. The chain links TRBV9 to TRBJ2-7, with D hard to call. Sample: non-naive T cells sorted from PBMCs, taken 40 to 50 days after vaccination. The CDR3: CASSVDSSEQYF. The CDR3 coding sequence is TGTGCCAGCAGCGTAGATAGCAGCGAGCAGTACTTC.